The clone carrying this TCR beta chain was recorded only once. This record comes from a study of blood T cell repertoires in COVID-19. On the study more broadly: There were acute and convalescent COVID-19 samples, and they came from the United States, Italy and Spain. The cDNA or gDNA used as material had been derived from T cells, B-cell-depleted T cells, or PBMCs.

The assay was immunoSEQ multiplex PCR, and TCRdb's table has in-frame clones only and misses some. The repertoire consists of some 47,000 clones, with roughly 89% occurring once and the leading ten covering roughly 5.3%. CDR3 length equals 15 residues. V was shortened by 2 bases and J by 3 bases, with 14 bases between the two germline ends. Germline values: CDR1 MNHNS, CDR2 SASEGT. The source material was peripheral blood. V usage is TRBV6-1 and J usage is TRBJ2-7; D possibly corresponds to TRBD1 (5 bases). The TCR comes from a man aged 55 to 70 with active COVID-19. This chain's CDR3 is CASSEQGVGYYEQYF. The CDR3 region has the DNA TGTGCCAGCAGTGAACAGGGTGTCGGCTACTACGAGCAGTACTTC.